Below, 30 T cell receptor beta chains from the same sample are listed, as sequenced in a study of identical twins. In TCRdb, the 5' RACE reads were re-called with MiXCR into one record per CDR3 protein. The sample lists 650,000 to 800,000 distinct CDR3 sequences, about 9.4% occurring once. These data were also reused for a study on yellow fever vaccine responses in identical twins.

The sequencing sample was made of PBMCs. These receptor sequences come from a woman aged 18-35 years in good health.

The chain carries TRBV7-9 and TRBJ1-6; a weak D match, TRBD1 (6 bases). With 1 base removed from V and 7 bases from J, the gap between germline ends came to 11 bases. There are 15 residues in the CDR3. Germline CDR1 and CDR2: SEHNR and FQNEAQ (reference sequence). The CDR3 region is CASSLGTVGNSPLHF. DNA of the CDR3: TGTGCCAGCAGCTTAGGGACAGTGGGAAATTCACCCCTCCACTTT.

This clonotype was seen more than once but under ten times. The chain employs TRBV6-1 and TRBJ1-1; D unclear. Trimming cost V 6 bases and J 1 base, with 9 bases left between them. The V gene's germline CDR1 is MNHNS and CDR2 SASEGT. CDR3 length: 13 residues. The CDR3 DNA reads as TGTGCCAGCAGCGGGTTAGGGAACACTGAAGCTTTCTTT. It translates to CASSGLGNTEAFF.

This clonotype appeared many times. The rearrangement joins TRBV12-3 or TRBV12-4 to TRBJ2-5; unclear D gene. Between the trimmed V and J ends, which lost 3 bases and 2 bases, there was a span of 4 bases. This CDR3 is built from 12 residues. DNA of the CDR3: TGTGCCAGCAGTTTCGCTCAAGAGACCCAGTACTTC. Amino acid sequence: CASSFAQETQYF.

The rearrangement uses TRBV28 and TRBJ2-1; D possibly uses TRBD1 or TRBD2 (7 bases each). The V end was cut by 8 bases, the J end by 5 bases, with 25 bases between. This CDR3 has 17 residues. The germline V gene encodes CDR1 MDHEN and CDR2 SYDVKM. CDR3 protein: CASHFSPGEGADNEQFF. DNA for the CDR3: TGTGCCAGCCATTTTTCCCCGGGGGAGGGGGCAGACAATGAGCAGTTCTTC.

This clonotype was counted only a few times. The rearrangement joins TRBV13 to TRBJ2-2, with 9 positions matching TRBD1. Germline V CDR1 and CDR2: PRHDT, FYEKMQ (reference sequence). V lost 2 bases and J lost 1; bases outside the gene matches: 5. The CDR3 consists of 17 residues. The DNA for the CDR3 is TGTGCCAGCAGCTTAAGTGGGGGACAGGGGAACACCGGGGAGCTGTTTTTT. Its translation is CASSLSGGQGNTGELFF. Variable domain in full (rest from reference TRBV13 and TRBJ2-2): AAGVIQSPRHLIKEKRETATLKCYPIPRHDTVYWYQQGPGQDPQFLISFYEKMQSDKGSIPDRFSAQQFSDYHSELNMSSLELGDSALYFCASSLSGGQGNTGELFFGEGSRLTVL.

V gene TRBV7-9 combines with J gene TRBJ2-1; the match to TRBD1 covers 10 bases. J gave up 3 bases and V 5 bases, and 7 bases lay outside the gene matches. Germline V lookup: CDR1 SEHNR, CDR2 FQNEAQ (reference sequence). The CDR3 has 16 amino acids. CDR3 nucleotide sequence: TGTGCCAGCAGCATAGGACAGGGGGGAATCTACAATGAGCAGTTCTTC. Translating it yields CASSIGQGGIYNEQFF.

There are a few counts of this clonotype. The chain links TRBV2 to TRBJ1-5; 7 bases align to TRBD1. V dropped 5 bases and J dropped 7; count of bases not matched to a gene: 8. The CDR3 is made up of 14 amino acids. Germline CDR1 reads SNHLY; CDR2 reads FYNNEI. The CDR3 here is CASSTTGMGQPQHF. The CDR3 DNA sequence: TGTGCCAGCAGTACGACAGGGATGGGGCAGCCCCAGCATTTT.

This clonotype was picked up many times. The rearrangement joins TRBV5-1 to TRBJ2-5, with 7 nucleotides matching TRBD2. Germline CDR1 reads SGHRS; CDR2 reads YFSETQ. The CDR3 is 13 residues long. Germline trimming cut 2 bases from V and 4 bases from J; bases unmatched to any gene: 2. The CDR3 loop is CASSFSGPETQYF. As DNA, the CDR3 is TGCGCCAGCAGCTTTAGCGGGCCAGAGACCCAGTACTTC.

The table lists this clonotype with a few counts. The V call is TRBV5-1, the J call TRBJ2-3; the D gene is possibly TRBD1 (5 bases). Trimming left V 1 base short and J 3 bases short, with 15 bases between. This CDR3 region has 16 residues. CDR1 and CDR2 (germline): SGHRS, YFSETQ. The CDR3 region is CASSLLAEKGTDTQYF. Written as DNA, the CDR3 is TGCGCCAGCAGCTTGCTGGCAGAAAAGGGGACAGATACGCAGTATTTT.

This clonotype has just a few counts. CDR3 DNA sequence: TGCGCCAGCAGCGCAAGGATAGGGGTTTTGCCCGGGGAGCTGTTTTTT. As protein: CASSARIGVLPGELFF. This chain uses TRBV5-1 with TRBJ2-2; D possibly corresponds to TRBD1 (5 bases). CDR3 length: 16 amino acids. V lost 4 bases to trimming and J lost 6 bases, with 19 bases between them. CDR1 and CDR2 from the germline V gene are SGHRS and YFSETQ.

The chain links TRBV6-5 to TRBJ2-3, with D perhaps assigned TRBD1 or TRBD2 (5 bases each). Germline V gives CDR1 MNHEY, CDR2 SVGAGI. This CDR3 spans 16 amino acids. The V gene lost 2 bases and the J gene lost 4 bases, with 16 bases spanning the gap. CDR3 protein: CASSYGDLRVADTQYF. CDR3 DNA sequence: TGTGCCAGCAGTTACGGGGACCTTCGGGTTGCAGATACGCAGTATTTT.

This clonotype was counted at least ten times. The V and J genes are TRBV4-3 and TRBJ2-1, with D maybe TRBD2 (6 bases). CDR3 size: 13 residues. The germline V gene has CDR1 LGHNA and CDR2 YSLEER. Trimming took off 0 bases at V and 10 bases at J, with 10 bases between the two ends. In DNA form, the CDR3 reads TGCGCCAGCAGCCAAGATCTTGCGGGAGAGCAGTTCTTC. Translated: CASSQDLAGEQFF.

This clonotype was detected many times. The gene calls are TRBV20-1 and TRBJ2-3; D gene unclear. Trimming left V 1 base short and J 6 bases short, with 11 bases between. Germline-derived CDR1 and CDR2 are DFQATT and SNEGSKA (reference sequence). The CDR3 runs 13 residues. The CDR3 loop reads CSARVTLKDTQYF. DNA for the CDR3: TGCAGTGCTAGAGTTACCCTGAAGGATACGCAGTATTTT.

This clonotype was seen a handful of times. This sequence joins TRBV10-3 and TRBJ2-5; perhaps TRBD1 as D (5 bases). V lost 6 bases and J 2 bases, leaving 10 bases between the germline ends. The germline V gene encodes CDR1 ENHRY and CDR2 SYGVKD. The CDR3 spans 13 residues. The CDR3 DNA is TGTGCCATCAGAAGACAGAGTCAAGAGACCCAGTACTTC. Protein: CAIRRQSQETQYF.

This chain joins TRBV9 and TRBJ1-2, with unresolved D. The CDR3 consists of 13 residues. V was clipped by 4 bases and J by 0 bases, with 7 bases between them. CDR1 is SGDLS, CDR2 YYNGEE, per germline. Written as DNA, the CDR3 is TGTGCCAGCAGCATACAAACTAACTATGGCTACACCTTC. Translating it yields CASSIQTNYGYTF.

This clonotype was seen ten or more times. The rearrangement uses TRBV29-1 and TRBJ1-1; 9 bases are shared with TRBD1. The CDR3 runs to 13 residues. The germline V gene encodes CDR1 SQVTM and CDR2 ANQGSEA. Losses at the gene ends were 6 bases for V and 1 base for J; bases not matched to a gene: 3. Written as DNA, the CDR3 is TGCAGCGTGGAACAGGGGGCGAACACTGAAGCTTTCTTT. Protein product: CSVEQGANTEAFF.

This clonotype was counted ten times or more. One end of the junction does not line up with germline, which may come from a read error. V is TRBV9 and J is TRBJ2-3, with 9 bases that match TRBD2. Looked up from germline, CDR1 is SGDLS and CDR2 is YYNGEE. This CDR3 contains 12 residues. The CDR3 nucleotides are TGTGCCAGCAGCGTAGGGACTAGCGAACCAACTTTC. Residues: CASSVGTSEPTF.

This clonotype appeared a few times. CDR3 amino acids: CSARDRDSYNEQFF. CDR3 DNA sequence: TGCAGTGCTAGAGACCGGGACTCCTACAATGAGCAGTTCTTC. The chain combines TRBV20-1 with TRBJ2-1, with D possibly TRBD2 on 5 matching bases. The CDR3 runs 14 residues. Germline V lookup: CDR1 DFQATT, CDR2 SNEGSKA (reference sequence). Deletions cut 0 bases from V and 0 bases from J, with 6 bases between.

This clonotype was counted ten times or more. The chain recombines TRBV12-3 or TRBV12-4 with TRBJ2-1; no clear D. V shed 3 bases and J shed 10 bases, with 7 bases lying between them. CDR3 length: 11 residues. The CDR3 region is CASSFTIEQFF. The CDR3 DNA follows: TGTGCCAGCAGTTTCACAATCGAGCAGTTCTTC.

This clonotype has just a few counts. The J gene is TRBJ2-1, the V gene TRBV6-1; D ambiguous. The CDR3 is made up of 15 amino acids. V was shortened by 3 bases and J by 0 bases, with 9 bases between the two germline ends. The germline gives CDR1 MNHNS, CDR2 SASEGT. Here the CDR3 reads CASSDWASSYNEQFF. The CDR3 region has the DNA TGTGCCAGCAGTGACTGGGCGAGCTCCTACAATGAGCAGTTCTTC.

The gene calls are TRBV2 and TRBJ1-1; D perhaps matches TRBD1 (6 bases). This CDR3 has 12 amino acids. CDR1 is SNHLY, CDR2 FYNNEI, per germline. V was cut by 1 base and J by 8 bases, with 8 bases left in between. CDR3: CASSEDRAEAFF. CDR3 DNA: TGTGCCAGCAGTGAAGACAGGGCGGAAGCTTTCTTT.

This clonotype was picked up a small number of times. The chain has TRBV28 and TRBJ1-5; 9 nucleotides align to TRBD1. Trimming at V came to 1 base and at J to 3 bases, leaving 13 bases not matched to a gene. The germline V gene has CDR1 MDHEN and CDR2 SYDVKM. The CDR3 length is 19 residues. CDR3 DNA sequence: TGTGCCAGCAGTTTATTGACAGGGGGGCCTCCGGGCCCCAATCAGCCCCAGCATTTT. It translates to CASSLLTGGPPGPNQPQHF.

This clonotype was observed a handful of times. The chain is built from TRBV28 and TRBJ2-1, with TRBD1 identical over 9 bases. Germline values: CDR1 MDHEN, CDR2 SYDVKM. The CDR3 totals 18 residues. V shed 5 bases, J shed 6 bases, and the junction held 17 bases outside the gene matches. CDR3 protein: CASSTRREGTGKLNEQFF. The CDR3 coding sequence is TGTGCCAGCAGTACCAGAAGGGAGGGGACAGGGAAACTCAATGAGCAGTTCTTC.

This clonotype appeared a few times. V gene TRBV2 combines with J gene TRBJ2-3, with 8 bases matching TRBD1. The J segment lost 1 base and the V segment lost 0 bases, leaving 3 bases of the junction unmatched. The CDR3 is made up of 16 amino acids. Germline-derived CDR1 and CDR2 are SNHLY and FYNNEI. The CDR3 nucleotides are TGTGCCAGCAGTGAAGCCAGGACAGGGCGCACAGATACGCAGTATTTT. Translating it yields CASSEARTGRTDTQYF. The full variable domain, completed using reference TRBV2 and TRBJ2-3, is EPEVTQTPSHQVTQMGQEVILRCVPISNHLYFYWYRQILGQKVEFLVSFYNNEISEKSEIFDDQFSVERPDGSNFTLKIRSTKLEDSAMYFCASSEARTGRTDTQYFGPGTRLTVL.

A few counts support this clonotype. CDR3 sequence reads: CASNRGTGELFF. The CDR3 DNA follows: TGTGCCAGTAACAGGGGTACCGGGGAGCTGTTTTTT. The chain links TRBV28 to TRBJ2-2, with 7 bases identical to TRBD1. V was clipped by 9 bases and J by 5 bases; unmatched bases: 3. The germline V gene has CDR1 MDHEN and CDR2 SYDVKM. This CDR3 has 12 amino acids.

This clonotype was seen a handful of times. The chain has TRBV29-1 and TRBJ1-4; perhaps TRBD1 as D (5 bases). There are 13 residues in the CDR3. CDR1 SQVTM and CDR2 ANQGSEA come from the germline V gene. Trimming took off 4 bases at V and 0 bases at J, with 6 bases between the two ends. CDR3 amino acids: CSVGQTTNEKLFF. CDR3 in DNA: TGCAGCGTTGGACAGACAACTAATGAAAAACTGTTTTTT.

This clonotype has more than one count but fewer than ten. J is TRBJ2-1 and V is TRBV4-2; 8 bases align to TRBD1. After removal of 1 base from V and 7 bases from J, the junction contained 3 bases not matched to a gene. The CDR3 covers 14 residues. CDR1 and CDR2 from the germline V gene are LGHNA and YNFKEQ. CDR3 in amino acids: CASSQVDRGNEQFF. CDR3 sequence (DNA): TGTGCCAGCAGCCAAGTTGACAGGGGAAATGAGCAGTTCTTC.

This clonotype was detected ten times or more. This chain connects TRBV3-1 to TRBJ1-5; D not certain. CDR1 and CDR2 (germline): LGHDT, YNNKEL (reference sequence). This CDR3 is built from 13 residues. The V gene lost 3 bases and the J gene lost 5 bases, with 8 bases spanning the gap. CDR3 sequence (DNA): TGTGCCAGCAGCCAGGACCGGGATCAGCCCCAGCATTTT. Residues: CASSQDRDQPQHF.

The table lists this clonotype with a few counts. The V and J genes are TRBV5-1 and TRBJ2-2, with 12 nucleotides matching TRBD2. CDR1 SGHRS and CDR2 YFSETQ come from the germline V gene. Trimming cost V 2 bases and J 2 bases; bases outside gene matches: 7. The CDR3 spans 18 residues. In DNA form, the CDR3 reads TGCGCCAGCAGCTTACTGACTAGCGGGGGTCGAAACACCGGGGAGCTGTTTTTT. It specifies CASSLLTSGGRNTGELFF.

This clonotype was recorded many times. The CDR3 DNA reads TGCGCCAGCAGCAGCTTGGATGACTCGTATAGCACAGATACGCAGTATTTT. Amino acids: CASSSLDDSYSTDTQYF. The rearrangement joins TRBV5-1 to TRBJ2-3; no reliable D call. This CDR3 contains 17 residues. Per germline, CDR1 SGHRS and CDR2 YFSETQ. V dropped 4 bases and J dropped 0 bases, with 18 bases sitting between them.